The 24 T cell receptor beta chains below come from one sample, sequenced in a study of control samples from healthy donors and cancer patients (dated by TCRdb to the early 2020s). Receptors were amplified or captured by the immunoSEQ multiplex PCR assay. Imported from immuneACCESS, the table was reduced by TCRdb to in-frame sequences with V and J called. These copies leave out some clones; in studies compared against another copy, an unresolved V gene accounts for under half, and the cause of the remainder is not known. This sample comprises around 20,000 clones, around 84% of them detected only once. The ten largest account for around 10% of the sample. Sequenced: PBMCs. Receptors originate from an older woman with colorectal cancer.

The V call is TRBV30, the J call TRBJ2-7; 9 bases agree with TRBD1. Germline CDR1 and CDR2: GTSNPN and SVGIG (reference sequence). The CDR3 extends over 12 amino acids. J gave up 3 bases and V 5 bases, and 2 bases lay outside the gene matches. CDR3 nucleotides: TGTGCCTGGGGGGGACAGGGCTACGAGCAGTACTTC. Translating gives CAWGGQGYEQYF.

V and J are TRBV7-9 and TRBJ1-2, with unresolved D. The CDR3 has 13 amino acids. V shed 5 bases and J shed 5 bases, with 12 bases lying between them. Germline values: CDR1 SEHNR, CDR2 FQNEAQ (reference sequence). CDR3 residues: CASSHLVSYGYTF. CDR3 bases: TGTGCCAGCAGCCACCTCGTCTCGTATGGCTACACCTTC.

The gene calls are TRBV15 and TRBJ1-2; no firm D call. The CDR3 spans 14 residues. Germline V gene lookup returns CDR1 LNHNV and CDR2 YYDKDF (reference sequence). V was cut by 3 bases and J by 6 bases, with 14 bases left in between. The DNA for the CDR3 is TGTGCCACCAGCAGGTCCACCGCTAGCAATGGCTACACCTTC. It encodes CATSRSTASNGYTF.

The chain combines TRBV2 with TRBJ2-7; 9 bases match TRBD2. CDR3 length equals 15 residues. J lost 3 bases, V lost 10 bases, and 13 bases had no gene match. The germline V gene encodes CDR1 SNHLY and CDR2 FYNNEI. The CDR3, as DNA: TGTGCCACCCGGAGGGGCGGGAGGGCCGTCTACGAGCAGTACTTC. Translated, it gives CATRRGGRAVYEQYF.

CDR3 bases: TGCGCCAGCAGTGTTCAGAACCCGGCGGAGACCCAGTACTTC. Residues: CASSVQNPAETQYF. The rearrangement uses TRBV5-1 and TRBJ2-5; no definite D call. V lost 5 bases to trimming and J lost 5 bases, with 16 bases between them. This CDR3 spans 14 amino acids. Looked up from germline, CDR1 is SGHRS and CDR2 is YFSETQ. The full variable domain, with the rest looked up from reference TRBV5-1 and TRBJ2-5, is KAGVTQTPRYLIKTRGQQVTLSCSPISGHRSVSWYQQTPGQGLQFLFEYFSETQRNKGNFPGRFSGRQFSNSRSEMNVSTLELGDSALYLCASSVQNPAETQYFGPGTRLLVL.

This clone was counted only a few times. The V call is TRBV7-7, the J call TRBJ2-6; 8 bases line up with TRBD1. The junction had 9 bases not matched to a gene; V was cut back by 8 bases and J by 0 bases. The CDR3 has 17 amino acids. Germline CDR1 reads SSHAT; CDR2 reads FNYEAQ (reference sequence). The CDR3 bases are TGTGCCAGCGGGACAGGAGTTGCGGGCTCTGGGGCCAACGTCCTGACTTTC. Its protein product is CASGTGVAGSGANVLTF.

This clone was seen more than once but under ten times. The V call is TRBV2, the J call TRBJ1-3; TRBD1 matches at 7 bases. CDR3 length equals 12 residues. The germline CDR1 and CDR2 sequences are SNHLY and FYNNEI. V gave up 6 bases and J gave up 7 bases; unmatched junction bases: 3. The CDR3, as DNA: TGTGCCAGCAGGGCACAGGGGAACACCATATATTTT. It translates to CASRAQGNTIYF.

This clone was observed once. J is TRBJ2-4 and V is TRBV11-3, with 11 positions matching TRBD1. This CDR3 is 19 amino acids long. The J segment lost 7 bases and the V segment lost 5 bases, leaving 19 bases of the junction unmatched. Germline values: CDR1 SGHNT, CDR2 YENEEA. The CDR3 nucleotides read TGTGCCAGCAGCCTCGGGACAGGGGGGGAGGGGGAGATATATAACATTCAGTACTTC. This gives the protein CASSLGTGGEGEIYNIQYF.

This sequence joins TRBV6-2 or TRBV6-3 and TRBJ2-2, with D unclear. The CDR3 spans 16 residues. The V gene lost 2 bases and the J gene lost 4 bases, with 14 bases spanning the gap. Germline loops: CDR1 MNHEY, CDR2 SVGEGT. The CDR3 is CASSYPGPMGTGELFF. The CDR3 DNA follows: TGTGCCAGCAGTTACCCCGGACCCATGGGCACCGGGGAGCTGTTTTTT.

This clone showed up just once. V is TRBV5-4 and J is TRBJ2-5, with 9 bases aligning to TRBD1. Germline trimming cut 4 bases from V and 4 bases from J; bases unmatched to any gene: 8. The CDR3 loop spans 15 amino acids. Germline assignment: CDR1 SGHNT and CDR2 YYREEE (reference sequence). The CDR3 DNA reads as TGTGCCAGCAGCCTCACAGGGGGCATAGGAGAGACCCAGTACTTC. This sequence encodes CASSLTGGIGETQYF.

The V call is TRBV4-1, the J call TRBJ1-4; D is ambiguous. Trimming removed 11 bases from V and 8 bases from J, with 9 bases in between. The CDR3 sequence is 10 residues long. Germline V gene lookup returns CDR1 MGHRA and CDR2 YSYEKL. CDR3 region: CAAGAEKLFF. In DNA, the CDR3 is TGCGCCGCCGGAGCCGAAAAACTGTTTTTT.

Within the sample, this clone is large. The chain joins TRBV11-3 to TRBJ2-7; D could derive from TRBD1 or TRBD2 (5 bases each). Germline CDR1 reads SGHNT; CDR2 reads YENEEA. CDR3 size: 15 residues. With 5 bases removed from V and 1 base from J, the gap between germline ends came to 15 bases. CDR3: CASSRDGAPSYEQYF. DNA for the CDR3: TGTGCCAGCAGCCGGGACGGGGCCCCTTCCTACGAGCAGTACTTC.

V usage is TRBV5-6 and J usage is TRBJ1-1, with D hard to call. This CDR3 spans 11 amino acids. Per the germline V gene, CDR1 is SGHDT and CDR2 is YYEEEE. V was shortened by 3 bases and J by 8 bases, with 8 bases between the two germline ends. The CDR3 DNA reads as TGTGCCAGCAGCTATCAAGTGGAAGCTTTCTTT. This encodes CASSYQVEAFF.

The rearrangement joins TRBV3-1 (or the pseudogene TRBV3-2) to TRBJ2-7; 8 bases map to TRBD1. V shed 4 bases and J 3 bases; nucleotides not matched to a gene: 5. The CDR3 totals 14 residues. CDR1 is LGHDT and CDR2 is YNNKEL in the germline V gene (reference sequence). The CDR3, as DNA: TGTGCCAGCAGCCCTTGGGACAGGAGCTACGAGCAGTACTTC. Amino acids: CASSPWDRSYEQYF.

The V call is TRBV5-1, the J call TRBJ1-2; the match to TRBD1 covers 10 bases. CDR1 and CDR2 from the germline V gene are SGHRS and YFSETQ. The V gene end was trimmed by 4 bases and the J gene end by 11 bases; junction bases not matched to a gene: 11. This CDR3 spans 14 amino acids. CDR3 nucleotide sequence: TGCGCCAGCAGCCCCGGGGACAGGGGTGGAAGTTACACCTTC. Its translation: CASSPGDRGGSYTF.

The chain has TRBV11-2 and TRBJ1-2; no definite D call. The V gene's germline CDR1 is SGHAT and CDR2 FQNNGV. V was trimmed by 5 bases and J by 0 bases, leaving 13 bases between them. The CDR3 is made up of 15 amino acids. CDR3 in DNA: TGTGCCAGCAGCCCTTCGTATTCGGCTAACTATGGCTACACCTTC. Translated: CASSPSYSANYGYTF.

The V call is TRBV6-5, the J call TRBJ1-1, with 10 positions matching TRBD1. The CDR3 covers 15 residues. Germline CDR1 is MNHEY and CDR2 is SVGAGI. Trimming cost V 6 bases and J 1 base; bases outside gene matches: 5. This CDR3 reads CASSPRDRGNTEAFF. CDR3 coding DNA: TGTGCCAGCAGCCCCAGGGACAGGGGGAACACTGAAGCTTTCTTT.

The CDR3 sequence: CASSQVKGGTVLSYEQYF. The CDR3 coding sequence is TGTGCCAGCAGCCAAGTTAAGGGCGGGACAGTCCTCTCCTACGAGCAGTACTTC. The chain combines TRBV4-2 with TRBJ2-7; D is possibly TRBD1 (7 bases). Trimming stripped 1 base from V and 0 bases from J, with 19 bases between. Germline assignment: CDR1 LGHNA and CDR2 YNFKEQ. This CDR3 contains 18 residues.

This clone was recorded once. The chain links TRBV5-1 to TRBJ2-5; TRBD2 aligns across 7 bases. CDR3 length: 13 residues. V shed 7 bases, J shed 2 bases, and the junction held 5 bases outside the gene matches. The germline V gene encodes CDR1 SGHRS and CDR2 YFSETQ. For the CDR3, the DNA is TGCGCCAGCGGGACTACCGGACAAGAGACCCAGTACTTC. Its protein product is CASGTTGQETQYF.

The CDR3 protein is CASSSPGSGKYEQYF. The CDR3 DNA reads as TGTGCCAGCAGTTCCCCGGGGAGCGGGAAGTACGAGCAGTACTTC. The chain couples TRBV6-5 to TRBJ2-7, with TRBD2 matching 7 bases. This CDR3 comprises 15 residues. Losses at the gene ends were 4 bases for V and 4 bases for J; bases not matched to a gene: 10. Germline values: CDR1 MNHEY, CDR2 SVGAGI.

This clone was counted once. This CDR3 fails to terminate in the conserved phenylalanine or tryptophan, so it likely reflects a read error. The chain uses TRBV19 and TRBJ1-1; D remains ambiguous. Per the germline V gene, CDR1 is LNHDA and CDR2 is SQIVND (reference sequence). The V gene lost 3 bases and the J gene lost 1 base, with 9 bases spanning the gap. This CDR3 region has 14 residues. The CDR3 DNA sequence: TGTGCCAGTAGTATGGGAAGGACGAACACTGAAGCTTTCCTT. Protein sequence: CASSMGRTNTEAFL.

The CDR3 DNA sequence: TGTGCCAGCAGGCCTCACAGGGGCGCAGATACGCAGTATTTT. Its protein product is CASRPHRGADTQYF. This chain joins TRBV14 and TRBJ2-3, with 7 bases that match TRBD1. The V gene end was trimmed by 6 bases and the J gene end by 4 bases; junction bases not matched to a gene: 7. CDR1 and CDR2 (germline): SGHDN, FVKESK. CDR3 size: 14 residues. Together with reference TRBV14 and TRBJ2-3, the CDR3 gives the full variable domain: EAGVTQFPSHSVIEKGQTVTLRCDPISGHDNLYWYRRVMGKEIKFLLHFVKESKQDESGMPNNRFLAERTGGTYSTLKVQPAELEDSGVYFCASRPHRGADTQYFGPGTRLTVL.

This clone has a single count. This chain joins TRBV11-3 and TRBJ2-7; the D call may be TRBD1 or TRBD2 (5 bases each). The CDR3 covers 13 residues. Germline CDR1 and CDR2: SGHNT and YENEEA. With 5 bases removed from V and 4 bases from J, the gap between germline ends came to 12 bases. In nucleotides, the CDR3 is TGTGCCAGCAGCCTGGGACGGCGGTACGAGCAGTACTTC. It specifies CASSLGRRYEQYF.

This clone was recorded a few times. The chain links TRBV7-2 to TRBJ1-6; no definite D call. Trimming took off 1 base at V and 17 bases at J, with 12 bases between the two ends. This CDR3 has 12 amino acids. From germline, CDR1 is SGHTA and CDR2 FQGNSA. The CDR3 DNA reads as TGTGCCAGCAGCTTAGAGGCAGGACCAATCCACTTT. This sequence encodes CASSLEAGPIHF.